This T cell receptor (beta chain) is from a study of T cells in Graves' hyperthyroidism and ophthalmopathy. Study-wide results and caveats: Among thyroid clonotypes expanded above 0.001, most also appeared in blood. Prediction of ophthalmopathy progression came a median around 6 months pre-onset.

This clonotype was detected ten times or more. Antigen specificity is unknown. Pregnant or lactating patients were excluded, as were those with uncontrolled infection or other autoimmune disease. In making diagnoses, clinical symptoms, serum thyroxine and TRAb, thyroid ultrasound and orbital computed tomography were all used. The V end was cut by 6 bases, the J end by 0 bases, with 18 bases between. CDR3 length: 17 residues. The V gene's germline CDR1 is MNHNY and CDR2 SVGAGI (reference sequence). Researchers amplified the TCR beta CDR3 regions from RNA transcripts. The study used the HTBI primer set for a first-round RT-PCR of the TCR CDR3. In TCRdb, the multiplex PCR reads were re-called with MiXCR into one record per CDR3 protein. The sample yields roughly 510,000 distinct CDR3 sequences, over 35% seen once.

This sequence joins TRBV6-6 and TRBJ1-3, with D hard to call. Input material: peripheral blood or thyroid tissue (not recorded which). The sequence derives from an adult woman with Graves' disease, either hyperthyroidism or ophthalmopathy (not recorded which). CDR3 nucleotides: TGTGCCAGCAGCGACCGAACTCAAAGGGACTCTGGAAACACCATATATTTT. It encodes CASSDRTQRDSGNTIYF.